This T cell receptor beta chain originates from a study of blood T cell repertoires in COVID-19 (dated by TCRdb to between 2020 and 2021). Turning to the overall study: Samples covering the acute and convalescent phases of COVID-19 were provided by collaborators in the United States, Italy and Spain. Deeply sampled blood TCRbeta repertoires from subjects exposed to, actively infected with, or recovered from COVID-19 were included in the dataset. Samples came from the ongoing ImmuneRACE study (first 160 participants) plus 1,254 subjects from 6 global collaborators. A freely available public database, intended as a resource for researchers studying the immune response to SARS-CoV-2, is where the repertoires were released. The material from the prospective study consisted of cDNA or gDNA derived from T cells, B-cell-depleted T cells, or PBMCs. Where available, HLA class I and class II types were obtained from metadata supplied by the sample provider rather than from assay-based typing. A de-identified subject ID, COVID-19 status, age in years and sex were almost always included in the sample metadata. Study-level results and caveats: Clinical and demographic metadata were provided uncurated, with the amount varying by source and participant.

Note on this clone: No cognate antigen has been identified for it. Base qualities are missing; no much larger clone stands one base away.

TCRbeta CDR3 regions were amplified from genomic DNA by means of the immunoSEQ Assay, a bias-controlled multiplex PCR. For the original study's pipeline: Nucleated cell counts per sample were estimated from amplification of reference gene primers within the assay. To quantify the absolute abundance of each unique TCRbeta CDR3 rearrangement, sequence reads were collapsed and filtered. For each sample, productive Simpson clonality was calculated as the square root of Simpson's diversity index over productive rearrangements. TCRdb retrieved this table from immuneACCESS and kept in-frame rearrangements only. Not all clones are present; in checked studies, unresolved V genes account for under half, and no reason is known for the remainder. V and J calls and clone size follow that table, whereas D and trimming were derived from the DNA. Here the sample has about 300,000 clones; roughly 91% occur a single time. Jointly, the top ten make up 1.5% to 2% of the sample.

CDR1 KGHSH and CDR2 LQKENI were looked up in the germline V gene. The junction shows trimming of 2 bases on V and 6 bases on J, and the gene matches do not reach 6 bases of it. There are 14 amino acids in the CDR3, from cysteine to phenylalanine inclusive. CDR3 DNA is the only sequence kept; it has 42 bases, read in frame from the first base. One collaborating source in Seattle enrolled patients during active infection and followed them longitudinally through the course of disease. Collaborating institutions collected whole blood in K2EDTA tubes following their own protocols. For TCRbeta analysis, collaborator samples were shipped as frozen whole blood, as isolated PBMCs, or as DNA extracted from either sample type.

The sequencing input was peripheral blood. Recombination linked TRBV18 to TRBJ1-2; 7 bases in between match TRBD1. The TCR was taken from a woman aged 25 to 39 with COVID-19, enrolled during active disease. CDR3 loop: CASSPGGTANGYTF. The nucleotide sequence reads as follows: TGTGCCAGCTCACCAGGGGGGACAGCGAATGGCTACACCTTC.